A single sample gave rise to the 31 T cell receptor beta chains below, sequenced in a study of CD4 and CD8 cells across lung adenocarcinoma regions. TCRdb recomputed calls from the PCR reads with MiXCR, one row per CDR3 protein. This sample has roughly 16,000 distinct CDR3 sequences; approximately 50% occur once, and the top ten carry about 31%. The sample comprised CD8+ T cells from the center of a lung tumor. The receptors were sampled from a female donor with lung adenocarcinoma. The CD4 and CD8 labels of this study may be unreliable.

The chain carries TRBV27 and TRBJ2-3; the D gene could be TRBD1 or TRBD2 (5 bases each). TRBJ2-7 matches the DNA end more closely, so the J call is doubtful. Germline V gene sequence: CDR1 MNHEY, CDR2 SMNVEV (reference sequence). This CDR3 is built from 15 residues. The CDR3 protein is CARGLGARVTDTQYF. The CDR3 DNA is TGTGCCAGGGGTTTAGGGGCGCGGGTCACAGATACGCAGTACTTC.

By frequency in the sample, this clonotype is medium-sized. The V and J genes are TRBV10-2 and TRBJ1-1, with D hard to call. The CDR3 length is 12 residues. From germline, CDR1 is WSHSY and CDR2 SAAADI. The germline V and J ends were trimmed by 4 bases and 2 bases, with 5 bases remaining between them. CDR3: CASSAANTEAFF. Here the CDR3 DNA reads TGCGCCAGCAGTGCGGCAAACACTGAAGCTTTCTTT.

The V call is TRBV10-1, the J call TRBJ2-5; either TRBD1 or TRBD2 may fit D (6 bases each). The last part of the DNA fits TRBJ2-3 better; the J call may be wrong. This CDR3 contains 14 residues. Germline CDR1 is WNHNN and CDR2 is SYGVQD (reference sequence). The CDR3 region has the DNA TGCGCGGGGAGCGGGTGGACTGAGGGGGAGACCCAGTATTTT. Translating gives CAGSGWTEGETQYF.

The chain uses TRBV27 and TRBJ1-2, with 7 bases that match TRBD1. CDR1 is MNHEY, CDR2 SMNVEV, per germline (reference sequence). The junction had 8 bases not matched to a gene; V was cut back by 7 bases and J by 6 bases. This CDR3 is 13 amino acids long. In nucleotides, the CDR3 is TGTGCCAGCACCTCCTACAGGGGAAATGGCTACACCTTC. The encoded protein is CASTSYRGNGYTF.

In this sample, this clonotype is medium-sized. This chain uses TRBV6-5 with TRBJ2-1; D is uncertain. The DNA matches TRBJ2-5 better at its end, which makes the J call doubtful. Germline V lookup: CDR1 MNHEY, CDR2 SVGAGI. The CDR3 runs to 15 residues. The CDR3 loop reads CASSLGWSVSPTQYF. CDR3 sequence (DNA): TGTGCCAGCAGTTTAGGATGGAGTGTTTCCCCAACCCAGTACTTC.

This clonotype appeared a few times. This sequence joins TRBV27 and TRBJ2-1; TRBD1 agrees at 10 bases. The CDR3 runs 16 residues. CDR1 and CDR2 from the germline V gene are MNHEY and SMNVEV (reference sequence). Trimming took 1 base from V and 10 from J; bases not matched to a gene: 10. Written as DNA, the CDR3 is TGTGCCAGCAGTTTATTTTTAGGGACAGGGGCTGTCGAGCAGTTCTTC. It is translated as CASSLFLGTGAVEQFF.

The chain couples TRBV10-3 to TRBJ2-3, with 7 bases identical to TRBD1. The V gene's germline CDR1 is ENHRY and CDR2 SYGVKD. After removal of 6 bases from V and 2 bases from J, the junction contained 8 bases not matched to a gene. This CDR3 spans 15 amino acids. The CDR3 DNA sequence: TGTGCCATCAGCGACAGGGAAACGGACACAGATACGCAGTATTTT. It specifies CAISDRETDTDTQYF.

This clonotype was observed a handful of times. J is TRBJ2-3 and V is TRBV6-5; 12 nucleotides match TRBD2. The CDR3 extends over 19 amino acids. The ends lost 0 bases at V and 5 bases at J; junction bases unmatched: 12. Per the germline V gene, CDR1 is MNHEY and CDR2 is SVGAGI. This chain's CDR3 is CASSYSIRLAGGPGDTQYF. CDR3 DNA sequence: TGTGCCAGCAGTTACTCGATACGGCTAGCGGGGGGGCCTGGAGATACGCAGTATTTT.

CDR3 DNA: TGTGCCAGCAGTGCGGGGCAGGGGACAGATACGCAGTATTTT. Residues: CASSAGQGTDTQYF. The rearrangement uses TRBV6-1 and TRBJ2-3, with D perhaps TRBD1 (6 bases). Trimming removed 4 bases at V and 3 bases at J, with 11 bases between. The CDR3 has 14 amino acids. CDR1 and CDR2 (germline): MNHNS, SASEGT.

As regards this clonotype: The junction does not match germline at one end; this may be a read error. This sequence joins TRBV6-5 and TRBJ2-5; tentatively, D is TRBD1 or TRBD2 (6 bases each). Germline values: CDR1 MNHEY, CDR2 SVGAGI. This CDR3 has 14 residues. As DNA, the CDR3 is TGTGCCAGCAGCCTACTCGGGGGCACAGAGACGCAGTATTTC. Amino acid sequence: CASSLLGGTETQYF.

This clonotype has just a few counts. The chain has TRBV7-2 and TRBJ1-2; no clear D gene. The CDR3 loop spans 16 amino acids. Trimming took off 5 bases at V and 0 bases at J, with 16 bases between the two ends. From germline, CDR1 is SGHTA and CDR2 FQGNSA. The CDR3, as DNA: TGTGCCAGCAGCCCCCCCCCCGGATTAGCTAACTATGGCTACACCTTC. It encodes CASSPPPGLANYGYTF.

This clonotype was found a few times. Here the CDR3 DNA reads TGTGCCAGCAGCCGCGTCGGAACCGATACGCAGTATTTT. It translates to CASSRVGTDTQYF. The gene calls are TRBV6-1 and TRBJ2-3; D is ambiguous. The CDR3 sequence is 13 residues long. Trimming cost V 6 bases and J 6 bases, with 13 bases left between them. Germline V CDR1 and CDR2: MNHNS, SASEGT.

Only one count was recorded for this clonotype. J is TRBJ2-3 and V is TRBV6-1; D is unresolved. Trimming stripped 6 bases from V and 0 bases from J, with 4 bases between. The germline V gene has CDR1 MNHNS and CDR2 SASEGT. The CDR3 has 12 amino acids. The CDR3 loop reads CASSSSTDTQYF. The CDR3 DNA reads TGTGCCAGCAGCAGTAGCACAGATACGCAGTATTTT.

This clonotype came up many times. The V call is TRBV27, the J call TRBJ2-3; D assignment may be TRBD1 or TRBD2 (5 bases each). This CDR3 has 14 amino acids. The V end lost 5 bases, the J end lost 3 bases, and 12 bases lay between the germline ends. In germline, CDR1 is MNHEY, CDR2 SMNVEV (reference sequence). The CDR3 is CASSHRGRTDTQYF. CDR3 in DNA: TGTGCCAGCAGTCACCGGGGACGTACAGATACGCAGTATTTT.

This clonotype was counted ten times or more. The chain has TRBV7-2 and TRBJ1-5; possible D gene TRBD1, 5 bases. V was shortened by 5 bases and J by 6 bases, with 20 bases between the two germline ends. The CDR3 is made up of 16 amino acids. CDR1 SGHTA and CDR2 FQGNSA come from the germline V gene. CDR3 sequence: CASSPAGLGQGQPQHF. The CDR3 region has the DNA TGTGCCAGCAGCCCCGCGGGGCTAGGGCAAGGTCAGCCCCAGCATTTT. The full variable domain, in which reference TRBV7-2 and TRBJ1-5 provide the parts outside the CDR3, is GAGVSQSPSNKVTEKGKDVELRCDPISGHTALYWYRQSLGQGLEFLIYFQGNSAPDKSGLPSDRFSAERTGGSVSTLTIQRTQQEDSAVYLCASSPAGLGQGQPQHFGDGTRLSIL.

This clonotype is medium-sized in the sample. The chain employs TRBV27 and TRBJ1-1, with unresolved D. This CDR3 region has 12 residues. Germline V gene data show CDR1 as MNHEY and CDR2 as SMNVEV (reference sequence). The ends were cut back, 2 bases at V and 8 bases at J, with 9 bases in the middle. The DNA for the CDR3 is TGTGCCAGCAGTTTAATGGGGAGGGAAGCTTTCTTT. It is translated as CASSLMGREAFF.

This clonotype has more than one count but fewer than ten. The V call is TRBV3-1, the J call TRBJ1-2; TRBD1 aligns across 8 bases. CDR1 is LGHDT and CDR2 is YNNKEL in the germline V gene (reference sequence). This CDR3 has 13 amino acids. The V and J ends lost 5 bases and 6 bases, in that order; junction bases with no gene match: 5. This chain's CDR3 is CASSKQGGDGYTF. CDR3 nucleotides: TGTGCCAGCAGCAAACAGGGGGGGGATGGCTACACCTTC.

The count of this clonotype is one. The rearrangement joins TRBV4-1 to TRBJ2-3; D call uncertain. Germline loops: CDR1 MGHRA, CDR2 YSYEKL. The CDR3 totals 13 residues. V was trimmed by 9 bases and J by 12 bases, leaving 22 bases between them. The CDR3 region has the DNA TGCGCCAGGGGCCCGCAAGGCACAGATATTCAGTATTTT. As protein: CARGPQGTDIQYF.

Remarks on this clonotype: The germline gene is not matched at one end of the junction; a read error may be the cause. This sequence joins TRBV6-1 and TRBJ2-3; TRBD2 matches 9 bases. There are 16 residues in the CDR3. From germline, CDR1 is MNHNS and CDR2 SASEGT. The CDR3 nucleotides are TGTGCCAGCAGGGCTAGCGGGGACCCAGCCCCAGAGACGCAGTATTTT. Its translation is CASRASGDPAPETQYF.

As for this clonotype: The junction differs from germline at one of its ends, possibly a read error. The rearrangement uses TRBV10-1 and TRBJ2-3; D might be TRBD2 (7 bases). This CDR3 is 17 amino acids long. Germline-derived CDR1 and CDR2 are WNHNN and SYGVQD (reference sequence). The CDR3 nucleotides read TGCGCCAGCTCCCAGGGGCTTGCGGGCGGGGGCCCAGATACGCAGTACTTT. Translating it yields CASSQGLAGGGPDTQYF.

This clonotype came up once. Written as DNA, the CDR3 is TGTGCCAGCACTACGAGCGGGAGAAGCAATGAGCAGTTCTTC. Translation: CASTTSGRSNEQFF. The rearrangement uses TRBV6-1 and TRBJ2-1; 8 bases are shared with TRBD2. After removal of 7 bases from V and 6 bases from J, the junction contained 8 bases not matched to a gene. The CDR3 is 14 amino acids. Germline assignment: CDR1 MNHNS and CDR2 SASEGT.

On this clonotype itself: Compared with germline, one end of the junction differs, possibly owing to a read error. The chain has TRBV10-3 and TRBJ2-3, with D possibly being TRBD1 (5 bases). This CDR3 region has 14 residues. Germline V gene data show CDR1 as ENHRY and CDR2 as SYGVKD. The CDR3 DNA follows: TGTGCCATCAGGAAGGCTGTGAGCACAGGTACGCAGTATTTT. It yields the protein CAIRKAVSTGTQYF.

This chain uses TRBV27 with TRBJ2-5; 8 bases match TRBD1. Judging by the DNA end, TRBJ2-7 fits better; the J call may be wrong. Germline V gene data show CDR1 as MNHEY and CDR2 as SMNVEV (reference sequence). The CDR3 loop spans 15 amino acids. CDR3 residues: CASSLAGQVSYEQYV. The CDR3 nucleotides are TGTGCCAGCAGTTTAGCGGGACAGGTGAGCTACGAGCAGTACGTC.

This clonotype was observed a handful of times. One base away lies a much larger clone, so this may be a sequencing read error. This chain connects TRBV6-1 to TRBJ1-2; TRBD1 is a possible D gene (5 bases). From germline, CDR1 is MNHNS and CDR2 SASEGT. V was clipped by 6 bases and J by 8 bases, with 28 bases between them. The CDR3 runs to 17 residues. Written as DNA, the CDR3 is TGTGCCAGCAGATTCGGATTTACCGGGACTGCCCCTCACGGCTACACCTTC. Translated, it gives CASRFGFTGTAPHGYTF.

This clonotype was counted at least ten times. The rearrangement links TRBV30 to TRBJ2-5; either TRBD1 or TRBD2 may supply D (6 bases each). Between the trimmed V and J ends, which lost 3 bases and 5 bases, there was a span of 16 bases. CDR3 size: 14 residues. Germline assignment: CDR1 GTSNPN and CDR2 SVGIG (reference sequence). The CDR3 sequence: CAWRDLGGLETQYF. DNA of the CDR3: TGTGCCTGGAGAGACCTAGGGGGGCTGGAGACCCAGTACTTC.

In its sample, this clonotype was seen once. The chain couples TRBV9 to TRBJ2-1; 10 bases map to TRBD2. This CDR3 is 14 amino acids long. V lost 6 bases and J lost 13; bases outside the gene matches: 13. The germline CDR1 and CDR2 sequences are SGDLS and YYNGEE. The CDR3 reads CASNERGGLETQFF. The CDR3 region has the DNA TGTGCCAGCAACGAGCGGGGGGGCCTTGAGACCCAGTTCTTC. Complete variable domain (other parts from reference TRBV9 and TRBJ2-1): DSGVTQTPKHLITATGQRVTLRCSPRSGDLSVYWYQQSLDQGLQFLIQYYNGEERAKGNILERFSAQQFPDLHSELNLSSLELGDSALYFCASNERGGLETQFFGPGTRLTVL.

This clonotype has just one count. The rearrangement joins TRBV10-3 to TRBJ2-1; D tentatively reads TRBD1 or TRBD2 (5 bases each). TRBJ2-7 matches the DNA end more closely, so the J call is doubtful. CDR1 ENHRY and CDR2 SYGVKD come from the germline V gene. The length of the CDR3 is 16 residues. CDR3 nucleotide sequence: TGTGCCATCAGTAACCGGGGCAGTCAAGTGGCCAACGAGCAGTACTTC. Its protein is CAISNRGSQVANEQYF.

At least ten counts were recorded for this clonotype. V is TRBV6-1 and J is TRBJ1-6; 7 bases line up with TRBD1. The CDR3 has 13 residues. J gave up 6 bases and V 6 bases, and 2 bases lay outside the gene matches. CDR1 MNHNS and CDR2 SASEGT come from the germline V gene. As DNA, the CDR3 is TGTGCCAGCAGCAAGGGGGCTAATTCACCCCTCCACTTT. Protein product: CASSKGANSPLHF.

A remark on this clonotype: At one end, the junction sequence differs from germline, possibly due to a read error. The genes are TRBV6-1 and TRBJ2-3; a possible D gene is TRBD2 (6 bases). This CDR3 spans 15 amino acids. Germline loops: CDR1 MNHNS, CDR2 SASEGT. The CDR3 sequence is CASSPRLGGKDIQYF. The CDR3 DNA reads TGTGCCAGCAGTCCGAGGCTGGGGGGAAAAGACATTCAGTATTTC.

With regard to this clonotype: A much larger clone differs by one base, so this may be a read error. This chain links TRBV3-1 with TRBJ2-3; D is unclear. Germline V lookup: CDR1 LGHDT, CDR2 YNNKEL (reference sequence). The CDR3 length is 12 residues. CDR3: CASIQVGDTQYF. The CDR3 nucleotides are TGTGCCAGCATCCAAGTGGGGGATACGCAGTATTTT.

The CDR3 reads CASSYSGTQYF. The CDR3 nucleotides are TGTGCCAGCAGTTACTCCGGGACCCAGTACTTC. The rearrangement links TRBV6-5 to TRBJ2-1; no firm D call. TRBJ2-5 explains the end of the DNA better; the J call may be wrong. Germline CDR1 reads MNHEY; CDR2 reads SVGAGI. The CDR3 sequence is 11 residues long.